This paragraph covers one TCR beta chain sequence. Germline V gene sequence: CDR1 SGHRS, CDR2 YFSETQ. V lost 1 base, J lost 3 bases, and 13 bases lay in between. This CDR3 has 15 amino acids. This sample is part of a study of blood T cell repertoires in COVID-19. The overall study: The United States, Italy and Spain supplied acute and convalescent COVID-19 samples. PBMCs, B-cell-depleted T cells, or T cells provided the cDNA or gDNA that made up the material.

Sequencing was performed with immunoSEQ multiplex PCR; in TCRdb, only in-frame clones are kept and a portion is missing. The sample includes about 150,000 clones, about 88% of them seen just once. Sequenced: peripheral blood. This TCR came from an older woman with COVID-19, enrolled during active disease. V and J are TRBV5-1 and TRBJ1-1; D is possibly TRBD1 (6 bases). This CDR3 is CASSLNGGGDTEAFF. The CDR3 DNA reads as TGCGCCAGCAGCTTGAACGGAGGGGGGGACACTGAAGCTTTCTTT.